The clone carrying this T cell receptor (beta chain) was seen at least ten times. Its target is unknown. TCRdb redid the calling of the 5' RACE reads with MiXCR, one entry per CDR3 protein. The sample holds 300,000 to 400,000 distinct CDR3 sequences, roughly 15% seen once. CDR1 MNHNS and CDR2 SASEGT come from the germline V gene. V was cut by 0 bases and J by 4 bases, with 6 bases left in between. The CDR3 runs 13 residues. The sample comes from a study of T-cell memory formation after mild COVID-19. Study-level background: The TCR clusters were mostly specific to one donor.

Whole-study findings and limits: Memory sampled before infection contained some responding clones, suggesting cross-reactive memory joined. Whereas later expanders leaned CD4+, clones contracting day 15 to 85 showed a balanced CD4/CD8 makeup. Clones which contracted sat mainly in CM and EM if CD4+, and in EMRA if CD8+.

This rearrangement joins TRBV6-1 to TRBJ1-1; D is uncertain. This TCR came from a man younger than 35 who had mild COVID-19 (a few samples of this study predate the infection). Cell type and time point are not known. Material for sequencing was PBMCs or a T cell subset sorted from them (not recorded which). The DNA of the CDR3 is TGTGCCAGCAGTGAAGCCGGCGGCACTGAAGCTTTCTTT. This codes for CASSEAGGTEAFF.